This T cell receptor beta chain was sequenced for a study of cytomegalovirus exposure and HLA in healthy donors. Findings and limits, study-wide: Across donors, most TCRs were seen rarely, yet some public ones were widespread. A later analysis linked a missense DCLRE1C variant to TCR beta V- and J-gene trimming.

The PCR had 60 Vbeta and 13 Jbeta primers. Authors' data handling: It was a later analysis that counted 75 million to 90 million unique TCR beta chains, of which roughly 11 million were shared. Sequenced by immunoSEQ multiplex PCR; TCRdb stores in-frame clones only, minus some. That table is the source of V, J and clone size, and D and trimming were worked out from the DNA. The data hold 100,000 to 150,000 clones, with approximately 85% observed a single time. Worth noting for this clone: Antigen unknown.

This CDR3 has 15 amino acids. Trimming took off 0 bases at V and 6 bases at J, with 13 bases between the two ends. Germline V gene lookup returns CDR1 SGDLS and CDR2 YYNGEE. The chain has TRBV9 and TRBJ2-1, with TRBD2 as a possible D gene (6 bases). Sequencing was performed on PBMCs. The origin of this receptor is a boy aged 5 to 17 in good health and CMV-seronegative. CDR3 sequence reads: CASSVDRGTGNEQFF. The CDR3 DNA reads as TGTGCCAGCAGCGTAGACCGGGGGACGGGCAATGAGCAGTTCTTC. The complete variable domain, with remaining parts taken from reference TRBV9 and TRBJ2-1, reads DSGVTQTPKHLITATGQRVTLRCSPRSGDLSVYWYQQSLDQGLQFLIQYYNGEERAKGNILERFSAQQFPDLHSELNLSSLELGDSALYFCASSVDRGTGNEQFFGPGTRLTVL.